Listed here are 2 T cell receptor beta chains from one sample, sequenced in a study of T cell changes during pregnancy in multiple sclerosis (dated by TCRdb to 2018 to 2020). The library was produced with the immunoSEQ multiplex PCR assay. What TCRdb holds here is the immuneACCESS table cut down to in-frame rearrangements. Part of the clones is not present; checked against another copy, under half of the missing clones reflect an unresolved V gene, and the others are unexplained. In all, the sample holds 70,000 to 95,000 clones, and 90% to 95% of those were seen once. 2% to 2.5% of the sample lies in the top ten. The specimen was peripheral blood, collected in the third trimester of pregnancy. The receptors come from a female donor with multiple sclerosis, enrolled in a pregnancy study.

The CDR3 region is CASSLTGVSFNEQFF. CDR3 in DNA: TGCGCCAGCAGCTTAACAGGGGTGAGCTTTAATGAGCAGTTCTTC. This chain connects TRBV5-1 to TRBJ2-1; TRBD1 matches at 7 bases. The trim removed 2 bases at V and 7 bases at J, leaving 9 bases unmatched. This CDR3 comprises 15 residues. Looked up from germline, CDR1 is SGHRS and CDR2 is YFSETQ.

The chain carries TRBV6-6 and TRBJ2-3; 9 bases align to TRBD2. Germline V gene data show CDR1 as MNHNY and CDR2 as SVGAGI (reference sequence). This CDR3 has 16 residues. V shed 3 bases, J shed 4 bases, and the junction held 8 bases outside the gene matches. The DNA of the CDR3 is TGTGCCAGCAGTTATGTAGGCGGGAGGGCCGCAGATACGCAGTATTTT. It translates to CASSYVGGRAADTQYF.